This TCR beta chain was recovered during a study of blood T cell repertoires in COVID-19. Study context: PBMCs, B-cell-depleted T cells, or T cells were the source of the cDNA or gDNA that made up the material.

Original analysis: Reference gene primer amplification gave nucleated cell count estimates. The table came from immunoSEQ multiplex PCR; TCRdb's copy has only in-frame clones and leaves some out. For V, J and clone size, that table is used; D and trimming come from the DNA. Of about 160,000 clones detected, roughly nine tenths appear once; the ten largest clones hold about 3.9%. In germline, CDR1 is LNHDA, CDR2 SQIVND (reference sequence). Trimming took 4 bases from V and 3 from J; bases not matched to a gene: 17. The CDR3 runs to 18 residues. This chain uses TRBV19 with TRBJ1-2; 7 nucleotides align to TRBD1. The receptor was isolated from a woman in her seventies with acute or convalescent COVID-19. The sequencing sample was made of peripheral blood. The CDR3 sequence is CASSNQGVLVFGDYGYTF. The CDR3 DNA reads TGTGCCAGTAGTAATCAGGGGGTTCTGGTCTTCGGGGACTATGGCTACACCTTC.